This entry describes one T cell receptor (beta chain). Germline V gene data show CDR1 as MGHRA and CDR2 as YSYEKL. V was pared by 2 bases and J by 7 bases, with 9 bases between. The CDR3 length is 13 residues. This sample was taken from a study of blood T cell repertoires in COVID-19. Study context: Italy, Spain and the United States were the sources of the convalescent and acute COVID-19 samples.

Generated by immunoSEQ multiplex PCR, the TCRdb table keeps only in-frame clones and is missing some. The sample includes fewer than 300,000 clones, roughly nine tenths of them seen just once. The chain recombines TRBV4-1 with TRBJ2-1; a weak D match, TRBD2 (5 bases). This receptor was taken from a woman aged 30 to 39 with COVID-19, enrolled during active disease. The material sequenced was peripheral blood. The CDR3 here is CASSQRGLNEQFF. CDR3 in DNA: TGCGCCAGCAGCCAAAGAGGGTTGAATGAGCAGTTCTTC.